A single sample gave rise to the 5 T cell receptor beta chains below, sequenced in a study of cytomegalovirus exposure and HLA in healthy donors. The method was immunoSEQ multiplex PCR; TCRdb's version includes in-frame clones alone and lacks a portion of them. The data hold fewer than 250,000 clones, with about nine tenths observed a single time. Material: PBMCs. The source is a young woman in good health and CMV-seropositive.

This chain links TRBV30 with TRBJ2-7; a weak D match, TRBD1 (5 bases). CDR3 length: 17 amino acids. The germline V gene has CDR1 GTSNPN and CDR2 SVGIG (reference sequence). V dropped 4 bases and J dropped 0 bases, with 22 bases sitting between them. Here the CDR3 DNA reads TGTGCCTGGAAAGAGAAAGGTAGGGGCCGATTCTCCTACGAGCAGTACTTC. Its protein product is CAWKEKGRGRFSYEQYF.

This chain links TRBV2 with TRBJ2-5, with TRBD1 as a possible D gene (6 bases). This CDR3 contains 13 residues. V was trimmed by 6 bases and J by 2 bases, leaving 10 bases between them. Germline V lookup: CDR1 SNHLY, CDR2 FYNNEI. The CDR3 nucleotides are TGTGCCAGCAGGACGGACAGTCAAGAGACCCAGTACTTC. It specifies CASRTDSQETQYF.

The CDR3 here is CASSGSGLRAYEQYF. The DNA for the CDR3 is TGTGCCAGCAGCGGGTCGGGACTTCGGGCCTACGAGCAGTACTTC. This chain uses TRBV7-8 with TRBJ2-7; D might be TRBD2 (6 bases). With 5 bases removed from V and 2 bases from J, the gap between germline ends came to 16 bases. This CDR3 region has 15 residues. Germline V gene data show CDR1 as SGHVS and CDR2 as FQNEAQ.

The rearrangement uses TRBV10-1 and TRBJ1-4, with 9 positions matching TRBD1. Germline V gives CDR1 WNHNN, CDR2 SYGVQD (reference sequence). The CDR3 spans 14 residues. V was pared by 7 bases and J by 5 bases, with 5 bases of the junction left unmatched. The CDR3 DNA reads TGCGCCAGCACTCAGACAGGGGGAAATGAAAAACTGTTTTTT. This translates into CASTQTGGNEKLFF.

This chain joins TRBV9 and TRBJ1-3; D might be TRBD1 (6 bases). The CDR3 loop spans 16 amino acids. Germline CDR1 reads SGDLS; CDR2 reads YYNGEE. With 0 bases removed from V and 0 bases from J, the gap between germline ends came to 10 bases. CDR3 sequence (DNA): TGTGCCAGCAGCGTAGGAGGGGGGGGCTCTGGAAACACCATATATTTT. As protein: CASSVGGGGSGNTIYF.